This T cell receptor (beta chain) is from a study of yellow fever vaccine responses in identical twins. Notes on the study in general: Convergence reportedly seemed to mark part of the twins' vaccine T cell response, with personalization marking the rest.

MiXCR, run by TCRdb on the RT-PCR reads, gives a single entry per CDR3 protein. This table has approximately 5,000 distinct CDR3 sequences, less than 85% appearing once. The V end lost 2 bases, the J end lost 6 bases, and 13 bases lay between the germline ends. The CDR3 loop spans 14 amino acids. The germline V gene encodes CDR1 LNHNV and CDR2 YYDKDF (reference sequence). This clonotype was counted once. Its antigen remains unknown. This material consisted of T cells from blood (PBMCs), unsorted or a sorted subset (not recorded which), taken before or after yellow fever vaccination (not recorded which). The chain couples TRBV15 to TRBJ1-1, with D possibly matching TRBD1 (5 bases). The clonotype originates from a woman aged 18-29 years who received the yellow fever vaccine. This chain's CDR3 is CATSRLLQVSEAFF. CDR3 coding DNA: TGTGCCACCAGCAGACTCCTACAGGTCTCTGAAGCTTTCTTT.